A single sample is the source of the 27 T cell receptor beta chains below, sequenced in a study of blood T cell repertoires in COVID-19 (dated by TCRdb to between 2020 and 2021). Library preparation used the immunoSEQ multiplex PCR assay. Entries here come from immuneACCESS through TCRdb and include only in-frame sequences with V and J called. Some clones fail to appear in such tables; in the studies checked, an unresolved V gene covers under half of the shortfall, and the cause of the remainder is unknown. The sample table lists more than 300,000 clones, approximately 87% of them with a count of one. Of the sample, less than 11% falls within the top ten clones. Sequencing was done on a sample of peripheral blood. The receptors come from a woman in her 30s with COVID-19, enrolled during active disease.

CDR3: CSVGTDNSEKLFF. In DNA, the CDR3 is TGCAGCGTTGGGACTGATAATAGTGAAAAACTGTTTTTT. The chain carries TRBV29-1 and TRBJ1-4; D is ambiguous. CDR3 length: 13 residues. The germline V gene encodes CDR1 SQVTM and CDR2 ANQGSEA. V was cut by 4 bases and J by 7 bases, with 13 bases left in between.

The chain recombines TRBV10-1 with TRBJ1-2; possibly TRBD1 for D (5 bases). The germline V and J ends were trimmed by 3 bases and 5 bases, with 10 bases remaining between them. The CDR3 is made up of 13 amino acids. Germline V gives CDR1 WNHNN, CDR2 SYGVQD (reference sequence). The CDR3 sequence is CASSDPGGYGYTF. CDR3 in DNA: TGCGCCAGCAGTGATCCGGGGGGATATGGCTACACCTTC.

The chain is built from TRBV28 and TRBJ2-6, with 7 positions matching TRBD1. This CDR3 has 17 amino acids. Germline CDR1 and CDR2: MDHEN and SYDVKM. Trimming cost V 5 bases and J 0 bases; bases outside gene matches: 7. The CDR3 nucleotides read TGTGCCAGCAGTACCGGGACAGAGAGCTCTGGGGCCAACGTCCTGACTTTC. It encodes CASSTGTESSGANVLTF.

In DNA form, the CDR3 reads TGTGCCAGCAGCTTAGTTTCCCTCCGGGGCTATGGCTACACCTTC. This encodes CASSLVSLRGYGYTF. The chain combines TRBV7-9 with TRBJ1-2; no firm D call. The V end was cut by 1 base, the J end by 4 bases, with 13 bases between. CDR3 length equals 15 residues. From germline, CDR1 is SEHNR and CDR2 FQNEAQ (reference sequence).

The chain links TRBV7-2 to TRBJ2-7; TRBD1 matches at 7 bases. Germline-derived CDR1 and CDR2 are SGHTA and FQGNSA. V trimming: 5 bases; J trimming: 6 bases; junction bases outside the gene matches: 7. The CDR3 has 13 residues. CDR3 loop: CASSPSRDSEQYF. As DNA, the CDR3 is TGTGCCAGCAGCCCATCCCGGGACAGCGAGCAGTACTTC.

This chain joins TRBV23-1 and TRBJ2-5; D perhaps matches TRBD1 (5 bases). TRBV23-1 is filed as an ORF, its function uncertain. CDR3 length: 11 residues. V was trimmed by 10 bases and J by 3 bases, leaving 9 bases between them. The CDR3 loop is CAMRTKETQYF. CDR3 sequence (DNA): TGCGCCATGCGGACAAAAGAGACCCAGTACTTC.

The rearrangement links TRBV6-5 to TRBJ1-2; D uncertain. Trimming took 7 bases from V and 2 from J, leaving 11 bases between them. Germline CDR1 and CDR2: MNHEY and SVGAGI. The CDR3 runs 13 residues. The CDR3 loop reads CASNPAGNYGYTF. The CDR3, as DNA: TGTGCCAGCAACCCCGCCGGGAACTATGGCTACACCTTC.

The chain combines TRBV5-1 with TRBJ2-7; D is perhaps TRBD1 (6 bases). V gave up 4 bases and J gave up 2 bases, with 10 bases separating them. The CDR3 spans 13 residues. CDR1 and CDR2 from the germline V gene are SGHRS and YFSETQ. CDR3 in DNA: TGCGCCAGCAGCCCTAGACAGGCCTACGAGCAGTACTTC. Translated, it gives CASSPRQAYEQYF.

This chain joins TRBV3-1 (or the pseudogene TRBV3-2) and TRBJ2-7; D possibly corresponds to TRBD1 (6 bases). V dropped 6 bases and J dropped 5 bases, with 11 bases sitting between them. The germline V gene encodes CDR1 LGHDT and CDR2 YNNKEL (reference sequence). CDR3 length: 12 residues. Here the CDR3 reads CASSPTGHEQYF. The CDR3 DNA reads TGTGCCAGCAGTCCCACAGGGCACGAGCAGTACTTC.

The chain joins TRBV25-1 to TRBJ1-6, with D possibly matching TRBD1 (5 bases). Germline CDR1 reads MGHDK; CDR2 reads SYGVNS. The CDR3 length is 14 residues. Trimming left V 4 bases short and J 7 bases short, with 11 bases between. CDR3 protein: CASSATGENSPLHF. The CDR3 DNA sequence: TGTGCCAGCAGTGCCACGGGGGAAAATTCACCCCTCCACTTT.

The gene calls are TRBV10-3 and TRBJ2-5; 7 bases line up with TRBD2. Germline V gene lookup returns CDR1 ENHRY and CDR2 SYGVKD. The CDR3 runs to 14 residues. Trimming took 3 bases from V and 7 from J; bases not matched to a gene: 8. The CDR3 region has the DNA TGTGCCATCAGTGATTCGGCGGGAGAAGGGACCCAGTACTTC. It encodes CAISDSAGEGTQYF.

The rearrangement uses TRBV5-1 and TRBJ1-1, with unresolved D. Germline V gene sequence: CDR1 SGHRS, CDR2 YFSETQ. V shed 0 bases and J shed 1 base, with 7 bases lying between them. CDR3 length equals 14 residues. The CDR3 bases are TGCGCCAGCAGCTTGGGAACCAGGAACACTGAAGCTTTCTTT. Translation gives CASSLGTRNTEAFF.

This chain joins TRBV10-1 and TRBJ2-1, with TRBD2 matching over 14 bases. The length of the CDR3 is 17 residues. Trimming at V came to 4 bases and at J to 7 bases, leaving 9 bases not matched to a gene. The germline CDR1 and CDR2 sequences are WNHNN and SYGVQD (reference sequence). This CDR3 reads CASSAGTSGRTPNEQFF. In DNA form, the CDR3 reads TGCGCCAGCAGTGCTGGGACTAGCGGGAGAACCCCGAATGAGCAGTTCTTC.

V gene TRBV18 combines with J gene TRBJ2-3; D may be TRBD2 (5 bases). Looked up from germline, CDR1 is KGHSH and CDR2 is LQKENI. Trimming left V 3 bases short and J 6 bases short, with 13 bases between. The CDR3 consists of 14 residues. CDR3 protein: CASSPSQRGDTQYF. The DNA of the CDR3 is TGTGCCAGCTCACCGAGTCAGCGAGGGGATACGCAGTATTTT.

The CDR3 reads CASSLVTGTGSYEQYF. The DNA for the CDR3 is TGCGCCAGCAGCCTCGTCACCGGGACAGGGAGCTACGAGCAGTACTTC. V and J are TRBV4-1 and TRBJ2-7; 9 nucleotides agree with TRBD1. Germline CDR1 and CDR2: MGHRA and YSYEKL. This CDR3 comprises 16 residues. Trimming at V came to 4 bases and at J to 3 bases, leaving 10 bases not matched to a gene.

The CDR3 sequence is CASSLFGPGQGGEKLFF. Written as DNA, the CDR3 is TGTGCCAGCAGCTTATTTGGACCGGGACAGGGCGGGGAAAAACTGTTTTTT. The chain combines TRBV5-5 with TRBJ1-4; 9 bases agree with TRBD1. V lost 2 bases to trimming and J lost 8 bases; unmatched junction nucleotides: 13. This CDR3 is built from 17 residues. Germline V gene sequence: CDR1 SGHKS, CDR2 YYEKEE (reference sequence).

This clone was seen only a few times. This chain connects TRBV4-1 to TRBJ1-2; D remains unclear. Trimming shortened V by 1 base and J by 8 bases, and 14 bases separated the two germline ends. The CDR3 totals 14 residues. Germline lookup yields CDR1 MGHRA and CDR2 YSYEKL. The CDR3 DNA sequence: TGCGCCAGCAGCCAAGTTTCCAGCGCCGGAGGCTACACCTTC. Encoded protein: CASSQVSSAGGYTF.

The rearrangement joins TRBV7-8 to TRBJ2-7, with D possibly TRBD2 on 6 matching bases. Germline CDR1 and CDR2: SGHVS and FQNEAQ. The CDR3 is made up of 13 amino acids. The germline V and J ends were trimmed by 6 bases and 3 bases, with 12 bases remaining between them. The CDR3 DNA follows: TGTGCCAGCAGTAGGGACTGGGGCTACGAGCAGTACTTC. This codes for CASSRDWGYEQYF.

The chain combines TRBV10-3 with TRBJ2-7; 8 positions agree with TRBD2. This CDR3 has 16 amino acids. The germline CDR1 and CDR2 sequences are ENHRY and SYGVKD. With 10 bases clipped from V and 2 bases from J, the junction kept 16 bases outside the gene matches. The CDR3 sequence: CATGPLAVQDPYEQYF. The DNA for the CDR3 is TGTGCCACCGGACCACTAGCGGTCCAAGACCCCTACGAGCAGTACTTC.

The CDR3 protein is CASSIGGDYGYTF. CDR3 nucleotide sequence: TGCGCCAGCAGTATAGGGGGGGATTATGGCTACACCTTC. V gene TRBV5-1 combines with J gene TRBJ1-2, with D possibly TRBD1 on 6 matching bases. CDR3 length: 13 residues. The V gene's germline CDR1 is SGHRS and CDR2 YFSETQ. With 5 bases removed from V and 5 bases from J, the gap between germline ends came to 13 bases. Full variable domain (rest looked up from reference TRBV5-1 and TRBJ1-2): KAGVTQTPRYLIKTRGQQVTLSCSPISGHRSVSWYQQTPGQGLQFLFEYFSETQRNKGNFPGRFSGRQFSNSRSEMNVSTLELGDSALYLCASSIGGDYGYTFGSGTRLTVV.

V usage is TRBV27 and J usage is TRBJ2-1; 10 nucleotides line up with TRBD2. The V gene end was trimmed by 6 bases and the J gene end by 8 bases; junction bases not matched to a gene: 16. Per germline, CDR1 MNHEY and CDR2 SMNVEV (reference sequence). This CDR3 comprises 17 residues. The CDR3 DNA is TGTGCCAGCAGAAGGCTAGCGGGAGATAGTATTGGCTATGAGCAGTTCTTC. Encoded protein: CASRRLAGDSIGYEQFF.

This clone was counted a few times. The chain combines TRBV7-9 with TRBJ2-2; TRBD2 aligns across 8 bases. Germline CDR1 SEHNR, CDR2 FQNEAQ (reference sequence). V lost 5 bases, J lost 7 bases, and 6 bases stayed unmatched. The CDR3 sequence is 14 residues long. CDR3 region: CASSNSGTDGELFF. In DNA, the CDR3 is TGTGCCAGCAGCAATAGCGGGACTGACGGGGAGCTGTTTTTT.

The rearrangement uses TRBV24-1 and TRBJ1-5; D possibly corresponds to TRBD1 (5 bases). The CDR3 has 14 residues. Germline CDR1 reads KGHDR; CDR2 reads SFDVKD. Trimming removed 2 bases at V and 7 bases at J, with 11 bases between. The chain's CDR3 is CATSDSGLDQPQHF. The CDR3 DNA reads as TGTGCCACCAGTGATTCAGGGTTAGACCAGCCCCAGCATTTT.

This clone was seen only a few times. The chain links TRBV11-1 to TRBJ2-5, with D perhaps matching TRBD1 (5 bases). V lost 5 bases, J lost 4 bases, and 11 bases lay in between. The germline V gene has CDR1 SGHAT and CDR2 FQDESV (reference sequence). The CDR3 totals 13 residues. The CDR3 DNA follows: TGTGCCAGCAGCCCAGGGCCCCGAGAGACCCAGTACTTC. Its protein is CASSPGPRETQYF.

The chain joins TRBV7-2 to TRBJ2-3, with a possible D match to TRBD2 (6 bases). The CDR3 covers 14 residues. V was shortened by 2 bases and J by 5 bases, with 11 bases between the two germline ends. Germline V gene lookup returns CDR1 SGHTA and CDR2 FQGNSA. CDR3 DNA sequence: TGTGCCAGCAGCTTAACTCGGGAGCTAGATACGCAGTATTTT. The encoded protein is CASSLTRELDTQYF. The full variable domain, rest sourced from reference TRBV7-2 and TRBJ2-3, is GAGVSQSPSNKVTEKGKDVELRCDPISGHTALYWYRQSLGQGLEFLIYFQGNSAPDKSGLPSDRFSAERTGGSVSTLTIQRTQQEDSAVYLCASSLTRELDTQYFGPGTRLTVL.

There are a few counts of this clone. V usage is TRBV19 and J usage is TRBJ2-1; TRBD1 is a possible D gene (7 bases). Per the germline V gene, CDR1 is LNHDA and CDR2 is SQIVND (reference sequence). The CDR3 is made up of 15 amino acids. V was cut by 9 bases and J by 2 bases, with 17 bases left in between. CDR3 DNA: TGTGCCAGCCGGGGGCCGACAGGGACCTACAATGAGCAGTTCTTC. Amino acids: CASRGPTGTYNEQFF. The full variable domain, in which reference TRBV19 and TRBJ2-1 provide the parts outside the CDR3, is DGGITQSPKYLFRKEGQNVTLSCEQNLNHDAMYWYRQDPGQGLRLIYYSQIVNDFQKGDIAEGYSVSREKKESFPLTVTSAQKNPTAFYLCASRGPTGTYNEQFFGPGTRLTVL.

The V gene is TRBV7-3, the J gene TRBJ2-1; D ambiguous. The CDR3 is 12 residues long. The V and J ends lost 2 bases and 10 bases respectively, with 9 bases between them. The germline V gene encodes CDR1 SGHTA and CDR2 FQGTGA. The CDR3 region is CASSLVGSEQFF. CDR3 in DNA: TGTGCCAGCAGCTTAGTCGGGTCAGAGCAGTTCTTC.